This T cell receptor beta chain is from a study of shared T cell receptors in the human thymus. From germline, CDR1 is MRHNA and CDR2 SNTAGT. J lost 2 bases, V lost 4 bases, and 2 bases had no gene match. This CDR3 contains 15 residues. The data were produced by immunoSEQ multiplex PCR, yet TCRdb's version contains in-frame clones alone and is incomplete. The top ten clones hold 0.0085% to 0.012% of a sample with about 660,000 clones, 70% to 90% of them seen once. This sample was also put to use in a study of human thymus T cells. This second report adds: There were highly overlapping thymic repertoires among unrelated individuals, as related research reported.

The chain joins TRBV6-4 to TRBJ2-1, with 10 bases lining up with TRBD2. The TCR was taken from a boy younger than two with a congenital heart defect. The sequencing sample was made of thymocytes. The CDR3 loop reads CASSVAGGPYNEQFF. The CDR3, as DNA: TGTGCCAGCAGTGTAGCGGGAGGCCCCTACAATGAGCAGTTCTTC.